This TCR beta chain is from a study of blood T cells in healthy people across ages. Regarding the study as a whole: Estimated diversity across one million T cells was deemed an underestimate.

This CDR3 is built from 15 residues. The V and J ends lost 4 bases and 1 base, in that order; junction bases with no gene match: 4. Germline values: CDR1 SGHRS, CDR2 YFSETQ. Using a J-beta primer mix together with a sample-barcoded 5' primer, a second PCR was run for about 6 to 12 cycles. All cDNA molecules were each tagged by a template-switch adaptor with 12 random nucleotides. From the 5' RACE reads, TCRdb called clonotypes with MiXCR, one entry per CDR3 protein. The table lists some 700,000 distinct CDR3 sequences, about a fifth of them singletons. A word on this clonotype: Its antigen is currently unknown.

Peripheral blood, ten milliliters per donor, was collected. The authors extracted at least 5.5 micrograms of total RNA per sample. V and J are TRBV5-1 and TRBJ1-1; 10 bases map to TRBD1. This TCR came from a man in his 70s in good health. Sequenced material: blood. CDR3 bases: TGCGCCAGCAGCCAGGGACAGGGGAAGAACACTGAAGCTTTCTTT. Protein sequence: CASSQGQGKNTEAFF.